This note documents a single T cell receptor (beta chain) sequence. Its antigen target is currently unknown. Per-base quality was not reported, and no clone a single base away is much larger than it. CDR1 MNHEY and CDR2 SVGAGI are derived from the germline V gene. CDR3 length: 14 amino acids, cysteine to phenylalanine. The only DNA kept is the CDR3, 42 bases in frame from the first base. V gives up 2 bases and J gives up 2 bases, and the segment between their germline ends measures 9 bases. This sample is part of a study of T cell changes during pregnancy in multiple sclerosis (dated by TCRdb to about 2019). Context from the whole study: The study examined how the T cell repertoire changed over the course of pregnancy in women with multiple sclerosis.

The library was produced with the immunoSEQ multiplex PCR assay. TCRdb holds this immuneACCESS table with in-frame rearrangements only. Some clones are missing; in checked studies, unresolved V genes explain under half, and the rest has no known cause. The sample table lists around 130,000 clones, roughly 95% of them with a count of one. The top ten clonotypes cover about 0.45% of the sample. The sequences come from peripheral blood, collected after pregnancy. The origin of this receptor is a female donor with multiple sclerosis, enrolled in a pregnancy study. The chain is made from TRBV6-5 and TRBJ1-1; confidence is insufficient to name the D gene. The CDR3 reads CASSYHPSNTEAFF. The bases are TGTGCCAGCAGTTACCATCCATCAAACACTGAAGCTTTCTTT.